One sample yielded the 32 T cell receptor beta chains listed below, sequenced in a study of shared clonotypes between healthy human individuals. The table came from immunoSEQ multiplex PCR; TCRdb's copy has only in-frame clones and leaves some out. In the table there are 2 million to 3 million clones, approximately 94% of which are singletons. The sequencing input was naive CD4+ T cells from PBMCs. Indicated subset: CD45RA+ positively selected. These receptors were taken from a man between 18 and 35 years old in good health. Some clones in this sample may be carry-over from other donors' samples.

The chain couples TRBV25-1 to TRBJ1-1, with TRBD1 matching 7 bases. Germline trimming cut 3 bases from V and 3 bases from J; bases unmatched to any gene: 7. From germline, CDR1 is MGHDK and CDR2 SYGVNS. CDR3 length: 15 amino acids. CDR3 region: CASSELTGRDTEAFF. CDR3 bases: TGTGCCAGCAGTGAGTTGACAGGGCGGGACACTGAAGCTTTCTTT.

The V call is TRBV28, the J call TRBJ1-2; D perhaps matches TRBD1 (6 bases). The CDR3 totals 14 residues. CDR1 and CDR2 from the germline V gene are MDHEN and SYDVKM. V lost 4 bases to trimming and J lost 2 bases, with 11 bases between them. CDR3 DNA: TGTGCCAGCAGTTACCGGGGGGGCAACTATGGCTACACCTTC. It codes for CASSYRGGNYGYTF.

Worth noting for this clone: At one boundary the junction diverges from the germline segment, which might be a read error. The DNA of the CDR3 is TGTGCCAGCAGTTTCATGACAGGCACCCTTTCCTTC. Protein: CASSFMTGTLSF. The chain has TRBV28 and TRBJ1-2; D might be TRBD1 (6 bases). CDR1 is MDHEN, CDR2 SYDVKM, per germline. CDR3 size: 12 residues.

The CDR3 sequence: CASSIGWQTFEAFF. CDR3 nucleotides: TGTGCCAGTAGTATAGGGTGGCAGACCTTTGAAGCTTTCTTT. The chain carries TRBV19 and TRBJ1-1; unclear D gene. V was trimmed by 1 base and J by 7 bases, leaving 13 bases between them. The germline gives CDR1 LNHDA, CDR2 SQIVND (reference sequence). The CDR3 sequence is 14 residues long. The full variable domain, completed using reference TRBV19 and TRBJ1-1, is DGGITQSPKYLFRKEGQNVTLSCEQNLNHDAMYWYRQDPGQGLRLIYYSQIVNDFQKGDIAEGYSVSREKKESFPLTVTSAQKNPTAFYLCASSIGWQTFEAFFGQGTRLTVV.

A word on this clone: This sample includes further DNA sequences coding for the same CDR3. The rearrangement uses TRBV6-5 and TRBJ2-1, with 7 bases aligning to TRBD2. CDR1 and CDR2 (germline): MNHEY, SVGAGI. The V gene end was trimmed by 2 bases and the J gene end by 3 bases; junction bases not matched to a gene: 1. The CDR3 contains 14 residues. CDR3 loop: CASSYRGSYNEQFF. In DNA, the CDR3 is TGTGCCAGCAGTTACCGCGGGAGCTACAATGAGCAGTTCTTC.

This rearrangement joins TRBV7-3 to TRBJ2-1; a possible D gene is TRBD1 (5 bases). V gave up 1 base and J gave up 6 bases, with 13 bases separating them. This CDR3 comprises 15 residues. In germline, CDR1 is SGHTA, CDR2 FQGTGA. Here the CDR3 reads CASSLNRVGANEQFF. The CDR3 region has the DNA TGTGCCAGCAGCTTAAATCGCGTTGGGGCCAATGAGCAGTTCTTC.

V usage is TRBV30 and J usage is TRBJ1-1, with a possible D match to TRBD1 (6 bases). The CDR3 length is 14 residues. The V end lost 0 bases, the J end lost 1 base, and 9 bases lay between the germline ends. Germline CDR1 GTSNPN, CDR2 SVGIG (reference sequence). CDR3 in amino acids: CAWSVRGANTEAFF. The CDR3 bases are TGTGCCTGGAGTGTACGGGGGGCGAACACTGAAGCTTTCTTT.

The rearrangement joins TRBV7-9 to TRBJ2-5; D uncertain. V was clipped by 2 bases and J by 1 base, with 11 bases between them. The CDR3 contains 15 residues. The germline gives CDR1 SEHNR, CDR2 FQNEAQ (reference sequence). The CDR3 reads CASSLTPGVQETQYF. The CDR3 bases are TGTGCCAGCAGCTTAACCCCAGGAGTCCAAGAGACCCAGTACTTC.

The chain carries TRBV7-9 and TRBJ1-3; 7 nucleotides line up with TRBD1. The CDR3 loop spans 16 amino acids. J lost 4 bases, V lost 5 bases, and 11 bases had no gene match. CDR1 and CDR2 (germline): SEHNR, FQNEAQ (reference sequence). The CDR3 coding sequence is TGTGCCAGCAGCCTCCAGACAGGGCCGACGGGAAACACCATATATTTT. This codes for CASSLQTGPTGNTIYF.

V usage is TRBV29-1 and J usage is TRBJ2-1; tentatively, D is TRBD1 or TRBD2 (5 bases each). V was shortened by 6 bases and J by 6 bases, with 15 bases between the two germline ends. The CDR3 length is 13 residues. Germline V gene data show CDR1 as SQVTM and CDR2 as ANQGSEA. The CDR3 DNA reads as TGCAGCGTGGGGGTGGACCTTAGCAATGAGCAGTTCTTC. Protein: CSVGVDLSNEQFF.

This chain connects TRBV29-1 to TRBJ1-5; D not certain. Germline V gene lookup returns CDR1 SQVTM and CDR2 ANQGSEA. Trimming stripped 4 bases from V and 3 bases from J, with 7 bases between. CDR3 length: 12 residues. Here the CDR3 DNA reads TGCAGCGTTGCAGCACCCAATCAGCCCCAGCATTTT. Its translation: CSVAAPNQPQHF.

The genes are TRBV5-1 and TRBJ2-5, with D tentatively TRBD1 (6 bases). The CDR3 consists of 14 residues. Deletions cut 3 bases from V and 3 bases from J, with 12 bases between. CDR1 and CDR2 from the germline V gene are SGHRS and YFSETQ. This CDR3 is CASSSGDGEETQYF. The CDR3 DNA follows: TGCGCCAGCAGCTCAGGGGACGGTGAAGAGACCCAGTACTTC.

The chain joins TRBV5-1 to TRBJ2-7, with 9 bases lining up with TRBD1. J was trimmed by 3 bases and V by 4 bases; bases with no gene match: 14. CDR1 is SGHRS, CDR2 YFSETQ, per germline. This CDR3 is 17 amino acids long. The CDR3: CASSAKTGTGWVYEQYF. The CDR3 DNA is TGCGCCAGCAGCGCAAAAACCGGGACAGGGTGGGTCTACGAGCAGTACTTC.

J is TRBJ2-7 and V is TRBV28; 7 positions match TRBD1. The CDR3 sequence is 15 residues long. J gave up 5 bases and V 6 bases, and 13 bases lay outside the gene matches. The V gene's germline CDR1 is MDHEN and CDR2 SYDVKM. CDR3 loop: CASSGLGDSKNEQYF. In DNA form, the CDR3 reads TGTGCCAGCAGCGGGCTAGGGGACAGCAAAAACGAGCAGTACTTC.

The chain combines TRBV2 with TRBJ2-5; 14 positions agree with TRBD2. Germline CDR1 is SNHLY and CDR2 is FYNNEI. CDR3 length equals 18 residues. V gave up 6 bases and J gave up 1 base; unmatched junction bases: 10. The CDR3 reads CASSRTSGRSPPQETQYF. As DNA, the CDR3 is TGTGCCAGCAGCCGGACTAGCGGGAGGAGCCCGCCCCAAGAGACCCAGTACTTC.

This clone was observed a handful of times. The V and J genes are TRBV12-5 and TRBJ1-2; D is unresolved. The CDR3 has 13 amino acids. V was clipped by 6 bases and J by 2 bases, with 10 bases between them. Germline CDR1 and CDR2: LGHNT and FRNRAP. The CDR3 here is CASGQSSNYGYTF. In nucleotides, the CDR3 is TGTGCTAGTGGGCAAAGTTCGAACTATGGCTACACCTTC.

The V call is TRBV11-2, the J call TRBJ1-1; maybe TRBD1 (5 bases). The CDR3 is made up of 12 amino acids. Looked up from germline, CDR1 is SGHAT and CDR2 is FQNNGV. V lost 4 bases to trimming and J lost 11 bases, with 14 bases between them. In nucleotides, the CDR3 is TGTGCCAGCAGCTCGGGGCAAAGATCGGCTTTCTTT. It yields the protein CASSSGQRSAFF.

The V and J genes are TRBV28 and TRBJ1-4, with D unresolved. With 6 bases removed from V and 7 bases from J, the gap between germline ends came to 9 bases. CDR1 MDHEN and CDR2 SYDVKM come from the germline V gene. This CDR3 is built from 12 residues. In nucleotides, the CDR3 is TGTGCCAGCAGCCTCATCTCTGAAAAACTGTTTTTT. Translated: CASSLISEKLFF.

The chain employs TRBV5-1 and TRBJ2-5; a possible D gene is TRBD2 (5 bases). The germline CDR1 and CDR2 sequences are SGHRS and YFSETQ. V was clipped by 2 bases and J by 5 bases, with 25 bases between them. This CDR3 spans 18 amino acids. Written as DNA, the CDR3 is TGCGCCAGCAGCTTATGGCCCAGCGGCATGCCCCGCGGGGAGACCCAGTACTTC. This sequence encodes CASSLWPSGMPRGETQYF.

This clone was picked up a small number of times. The chain carries TRBV4-2 and TRBJ2-7, with D unclear. Trimming took off 4 bases at V and 4 bases at J, with 8 bases between the two ends. The CDR3 spans 12 residues. Germline V gives CDR1 LGHNA, CDR2 YNFKEQ. The CDR3: CASSLANYEQYF. In DNA, the CDR3 is TGTGCCAGCAGCCTAGCCAATTACGAGCAGTACTTC.

The chain uses TRBV28 and TRBJ2-7; TRBD2 matches at 13 bases. Germline loops: CDR1 MDHEN, CDR2 SYDVKM. The J segment lost 0 bases and the V segment lost 6 bases, leaving 8 bases of the junction unmatched. The CDR3 covers 17 residues. CDR3 protein: CASSGGLAGPYSYEQYF. The CDR3 DNA follows: TGTGCCAGCAGCGGGGGACTAGCGGGACCCTACTCCTACGAGCAGTACTTC.

This clone has a handful of counts. J is TRBJ1-5 and V is TRBV28; D is uncertain. Germline values: CDR1 MDHEN, CDR2 SYDVKM. V shed 2 bases and J shed 2 bases, with 7 bases lying between them. There are 14 residues in the CDR3. As DNA, the CDR3 is TGTGCCAGCAGTTTAACGCGGGGCAATCAGCCCCAGCATTTT. Translating gives CASSLTRGNQPQHF.

V and J are TRBV7-6 and TRBJ1-3, with no clear D. V lost 6 bases, J lost 0 bases, and 9 bases lay in between. Germline V gives CDR1 SGHVS, CDR2 FNYEAQ. The CDR3 contains 14 residues. The CDR3, as DNA: TGTGCCAGCAGAAAATACAGCTCTGGAAACACCATATATTTT. It translates to CASRKYSSGNTIYF. Drawing the rest from reference TRBV7-6 and TRBJ1-3, the complete variable domain is GAGVSQSPRYKVTKRGQDVALRCDPISGHVSLYWYRQALGQGPEFLTYFNYEAQQDKSGLPNDRFSAERPEGSISTLTIQRTEQRDSAMYRCASRKYSSGNTIYFGEGSWLTVV.

The rearrangement joins TRBV5-4 to TRBJ1-4, with no clear D. Germline V lookup: CDR1 SGHNT, CDR2 YYREEE (reference sequence). CDR3 size: 16 residues. Trimming removed 4 bases at V and 0 bases at J, with 13 bases between. CDR3 bases: TGTGCCAGCAGCGGGTCTACTCCCACAACTAATGAAAAACTGTTTTTT. Protein: CASSGSTPTTNEKLFF.

The chain uses TRBV19 and TRBJ2-1; 7 bases are shared with TRBD2. The J segment lost 15 bases and the V segment lost 7 bases, leaving 21 bases of the junction unmatched. In germline, CDR1 is LNHDA, CDR2 SQIVND (reference sequence). CDR3 length equals 15 residues. The CDR3 DNA sequence: TGTGCCAGTAAGACCACAGCGGGATATTACAATGAGGTGTTCTTC. Its translation is CASKTTAGYYNEVFF.

The chain recombines TRBV28 with TRBJ2-1; possibly TRBD2 for D (6 bases). The CDR3 totals 16 residues. V lost 1 base to trimming and J lost 12 bases, with 22 bases between them. CDR1 is MDHEN and CDR2 is SYDVKM in the germline V gene. CDR3 sequence (DNA): TGTGCCAGCAGTTTATCATCGGGACTTAACCCTTCGCGGCAGTTCTTC. It encodes CASSLSSGLNPSRQFF.

The chain couples TRBV6-1 to TRBJ1-1; tentatively, D is TRBD1 (6 bases). The CDR3 runs 14 residues. Germline V gene data show CDR1 as MNHNS and CDR2 as SASEGT. V lost 3 bases to trimming and J lost 3 bases, with 11 bases between them. The DNA for the CDR3 is TGTGCCAGCAGTGACGAGGGGGGATACACTGAAGCTTTCTTT. Its translation is CASSDEGGYTEAFF.

The V gene is TRBV6-5, the J gene TRBJ1-2; D gene ambiguous. Germline CDR1 and CDR2: MNHEY and SVGAGI. The CDR3 totals 14 residues. With 2 bases removed from V and 6 bases from J, the gap between germline ends came to 13 bases. CDR3 loop: CASSYPSQDDGYTF. The DNA for the CDR3 is TGTGCCAGCAGTTACCCCTCCCAGGATGATGGCTACACCTTC.

V is TRBV7-2 and J is TRBJ2-3; perhaps TRBD2 as D (6 bases). Trimming shortened V by 0 bases and J by 4 bases, and 11 bases separated the two germline ends. This CDR3 spans 15 amino acids. CDR1 and CDR2 (germline): SGHTA, FQGNSA. The CDR3 DNA sequence: TGTGCCAGCAGCTTAGCCGGATCGGGGGCAGATACGCAGTATTTT. Translated: CASSLAGSGADTQYF.

The chain has TRBV11-2 and TRBJ2-1, with TRBD2 identical over 7 bases. Germline trimming cut 5 bases from V and 3 bases from J; bases unmatched to any gene: 7. Germline V gene lookup returns CDR1 SGHAT and CDR2 FQNNGV. This CDR3 has 15 residues. The CDR3 reads CASSPGTIYYNEQFF. CDR3 nucleotides: TGTGCCAGCAGCCCCGGGACTATCTACTACAATGAGCAGTTCTTC.

The J gene is TRBJ2-7, the V gene TRBV19, with 8 bases matching TRBD2. CDR1 LNHDA and CDR2 SQIVND come from the germline V gene (reference sequence). The CDR3 loop spans 14 amino acids. Trimming took 6 bases from V and 4 from J; bases not matched to a gene: 8. In DNA form, the CDR3 reads TGTGCCAGTAGGAGGAGGAGCGGGGGTTACGAGCAGTACTTC. This codes for CASRRRSGGYEQYF.

The chain carries TRBV11-2 and TRBJ2-3, with D possibly matching TRBD1 (5 bases). In germline, CDR1 is SGHAT, CDR2 FQNNGV. The CDR3 loop spans 16 amino acids. V dropped 6 bases and J dropped 0 bases, with 16 bases sitting between them. CDR3 region: CASRSPRGKSTDTQYF. The CDR3 DNA is TGTGCCAGCAGATCACCTAGGGGAAAGAGCACAGATACGCAGTATTTT.